These 10 T cell receptor beta chains came from one sample sequenced in a study of blood T cell repertoires in COVID-19. The protocol was immunoSEQ multiplex PCR, while the TCRdb copy is restricted to in-frame clones and leaves out a portion. Of 200,000 to 300,000 clones detected, 88% appear once; the ten largest clones hold roughly 4%. Source material: peripheral blood. These receptors all come from a man between 60 and 75 years old who had recovered from COVID-19.

The chain joins TRBV27 to TRBJ1-6, with TRBD1 matching over 12 bases. The V and J ends lost 6 bases and 10 bases, in that order; junction bases with no gene match: 4. CDR3 length: 14 amino acids. Per the germline V gene, CDR1 is MNHEY and CDR2 is SMNVEV (reference sequence). CDR3 in DNA: TGTGCCAGCAGGGGGGACAGGGGGCACTCACCCCTCCACTTT. Protein sequence: CASRGDRGHSPLHF.

The V call is TRBV4-1, the J call TRBJ2-7; 7 bases map to TRBD1. Trimming took 1 base from V and 1 from J; bases not matched to a gene: 1. This CDR3 has 14 residues. The germline V gene has CDR1 MGHRA and CDR2 YSYEKL. CDR3 sequence (DNA): TGCGCCAGCAGCCAAGGGGACAGATCCTACGAGCAGTACTTC. Its translation: CASSQGDRSYEQYF.

The chain uses TRBV30 and TRBJ2-3; D might be TRBD2 (5 bases). Looked up from germline, CDR1 is GTSNPN and CDR2 is SVGIG (reference sequence). The CDR3 has 16 amino acids. V lost 3 bases to trimming and J lost 0 bases, with 16 bases between them. The CDR3 nucleotides are TGTGCCTGGAGCGCCCTCCTGGGGAGTAGCACAGATACGCAGTATTTT. This gives the protein CAWSALLGSSTDTQYF.

The chain employs TRBV7-8 and TRBJ1-5; D call uncertain. This CDR3 region has 15 residues. Germline CDR1 is SGHVS and CDR2 is FQNEAQ. Trimming removed 5 bases at V and 7 bases at J, with 18 bases between. In DNA form, the CDR3 reads TGTGCCAGCAGCCCGTTAGGGAGGTCGGGACAGCCCCAGCATTTT. It is translated as CASSPLGRSGQPQHF.

V usage is TRBV18 and J usage is TRBJ2-2; D not resolved. V lost 3 bases, J lost 5 bases, and 13 bases lay in between. Germline-derived CDR1 and CDR2 are KGHSH and LQKENI. The CDR3 runs to 15 residues. The CDR3, as DNA: TGTGCCAGCTCACCTCGAGGTCCTTGGACCGGGGAGCTGTTTTTT. Its translation is CASSPRGPWTGELFF.

The gene calls are TRBV12-3 or TRBV12-4 and TRBJ1-5, with D uncertain. This CDR3 comprises 12 residues. Trimming shortened V by 8 bases and J by 6 bases, and 11 bases separated the two germline ends. The DNA for the CDR3 is TGTGCCAGCGGGTACAACAGTCAGCCCCAGCATTTT. Translating it yields CASGYNSQPQHF.

This chain links TRBV18 with TRBJ1-2, with 8 bases that match TRBD1. In germline, CDR1 is KGHSH, CDR2 LQKENI. The CDR3 length is 14 residues. The trim removed 3 bases at V and 1 base at J, leaving 1 base unmatched. The CDR3 reads CASSPTGGNYGYTF. CDR3 in DNA: TGTGCCAGCTCACCCACAGGGGGTAACTATGGCTACACCTTC.

This clone has more than one count but fewer than ten. This chain uses TRBV28 with TRBJ1-2; tentatively, D is TRBD1 (5 bases). The CDR3 covers 14 residues. The germline gives CDR1 MDHEN, CDR2 SYDVKM. V gave up 2 bases and J gave up 8 bases, with 15 bases separating them. In DNA form, the CDR3 reads TGTGCCAGCAGTTTAAGCGTTCGGGGGAACGGCTACACCTTC. Its translation: CASSLSVRGNGYTF.

This clone was observed a handful of times. The chain couples TRBV5-5 to TRBJ2-7; tentatively, D is TRBD1 (5 bases). Germline CDR1 SGHKS, CDR2 YYEKEE (reference sequence). V dropped 5 bases and J dropped 4 bases, with 16 bases sitting between them. There are 14 residues in the CDR3. For the CDR3, the DNA is TGTGCCAGCAGGCACCCCTCTGGGGCTTACGAGCAGTACTTC. It encodes CASRHPSGAYEQYF.

This clone occurred once. This sequence joins TRBV11-3 and TRBJ1-5; TRBD1 matches 8 bases. The CDR3 is made up of 17 amino acids. The junction had 9 bases not matched to a gene; V was cut back by 0 bases and J by 5 bases. Germline V CDR1 and CDR2: SGHNT, YENEEA. The DNA of the CDR3 is TGTGCCAGCAGCTTAGAGCCCAGGGGGCGGTTGGATCAGCCCCAGCATTTT. Protein sequence: CASSLEPRGRLDQPQHF.